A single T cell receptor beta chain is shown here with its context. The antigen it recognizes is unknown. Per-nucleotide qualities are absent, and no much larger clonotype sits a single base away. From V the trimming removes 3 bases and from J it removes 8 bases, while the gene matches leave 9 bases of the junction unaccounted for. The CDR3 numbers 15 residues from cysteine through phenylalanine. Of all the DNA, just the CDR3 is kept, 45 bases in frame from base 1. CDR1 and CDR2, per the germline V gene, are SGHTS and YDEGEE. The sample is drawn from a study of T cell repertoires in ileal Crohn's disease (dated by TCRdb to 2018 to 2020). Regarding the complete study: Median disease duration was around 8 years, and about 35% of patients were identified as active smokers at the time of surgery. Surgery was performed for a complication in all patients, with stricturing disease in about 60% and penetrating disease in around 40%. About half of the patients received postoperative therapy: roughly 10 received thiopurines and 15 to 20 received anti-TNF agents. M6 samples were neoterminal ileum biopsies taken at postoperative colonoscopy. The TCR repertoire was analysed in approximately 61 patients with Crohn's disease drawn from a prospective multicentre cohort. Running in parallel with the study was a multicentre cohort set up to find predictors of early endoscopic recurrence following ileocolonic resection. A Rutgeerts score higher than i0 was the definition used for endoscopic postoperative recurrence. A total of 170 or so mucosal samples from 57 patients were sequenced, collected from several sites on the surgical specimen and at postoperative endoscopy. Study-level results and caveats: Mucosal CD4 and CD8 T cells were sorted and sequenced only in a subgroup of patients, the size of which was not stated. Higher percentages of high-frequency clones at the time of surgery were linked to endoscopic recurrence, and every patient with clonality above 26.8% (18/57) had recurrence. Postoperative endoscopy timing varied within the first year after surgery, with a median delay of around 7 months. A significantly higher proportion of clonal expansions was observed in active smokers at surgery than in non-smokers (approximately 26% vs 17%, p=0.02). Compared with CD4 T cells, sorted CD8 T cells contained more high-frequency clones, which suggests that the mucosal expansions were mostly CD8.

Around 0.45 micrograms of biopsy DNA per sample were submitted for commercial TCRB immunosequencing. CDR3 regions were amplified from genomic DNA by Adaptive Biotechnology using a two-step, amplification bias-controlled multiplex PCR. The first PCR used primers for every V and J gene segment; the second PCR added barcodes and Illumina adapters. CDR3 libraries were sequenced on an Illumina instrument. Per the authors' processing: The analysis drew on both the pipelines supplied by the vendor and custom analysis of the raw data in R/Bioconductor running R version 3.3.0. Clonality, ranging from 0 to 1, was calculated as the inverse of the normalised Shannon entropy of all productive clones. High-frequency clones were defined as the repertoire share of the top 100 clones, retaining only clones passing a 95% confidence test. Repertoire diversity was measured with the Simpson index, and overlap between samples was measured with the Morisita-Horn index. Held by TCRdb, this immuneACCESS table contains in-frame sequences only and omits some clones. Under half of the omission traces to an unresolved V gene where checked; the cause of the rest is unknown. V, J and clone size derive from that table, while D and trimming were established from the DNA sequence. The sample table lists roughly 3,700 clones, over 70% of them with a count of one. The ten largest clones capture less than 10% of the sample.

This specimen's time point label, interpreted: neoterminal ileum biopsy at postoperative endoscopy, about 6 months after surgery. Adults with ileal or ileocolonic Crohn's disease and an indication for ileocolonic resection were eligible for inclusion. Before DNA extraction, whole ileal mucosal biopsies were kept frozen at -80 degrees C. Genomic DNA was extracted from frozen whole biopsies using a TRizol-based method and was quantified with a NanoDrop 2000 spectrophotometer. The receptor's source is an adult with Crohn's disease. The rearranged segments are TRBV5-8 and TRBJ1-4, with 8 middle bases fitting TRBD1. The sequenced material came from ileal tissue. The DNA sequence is TGTGCCAGCAGCTCCGGACAGGGTCGAGAGGAAAAACTGTTTTTT. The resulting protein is CASSSGQGREEKLFF.